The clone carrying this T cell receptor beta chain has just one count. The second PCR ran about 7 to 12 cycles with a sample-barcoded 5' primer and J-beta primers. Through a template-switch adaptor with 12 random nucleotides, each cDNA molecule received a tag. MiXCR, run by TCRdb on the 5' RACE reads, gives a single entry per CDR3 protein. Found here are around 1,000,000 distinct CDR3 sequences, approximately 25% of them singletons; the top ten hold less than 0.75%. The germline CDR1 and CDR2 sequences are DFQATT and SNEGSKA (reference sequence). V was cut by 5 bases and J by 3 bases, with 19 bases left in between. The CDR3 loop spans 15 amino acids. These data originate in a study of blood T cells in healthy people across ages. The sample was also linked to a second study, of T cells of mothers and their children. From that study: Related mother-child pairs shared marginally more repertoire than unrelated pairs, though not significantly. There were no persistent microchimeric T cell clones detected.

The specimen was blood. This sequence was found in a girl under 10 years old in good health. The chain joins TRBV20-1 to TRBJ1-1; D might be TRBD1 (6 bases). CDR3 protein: CSAPRDTISDTEAFF. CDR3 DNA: TGCAGTGCTCCTCGGGACACAATAAGCGACACTGAAGCTTTCTTT.